The 29 T cell receptor beta chains below all came from one sample that was sequenced in a study of blood T cell repertoires in COVID-19. Clones were sequenced by immunoSEQ multiplex PCR, and TCRdb holds only the in-frame ones, with some missing. Here the sample spans 20,000 to 25,000 clones, approximately 79% being singletons. Sequencing was done on a sample of peripheral blood. The receptors shown here come from a woman aged 80 or over with acute or convalescent COVID-19.

The J gene is TRBJ2-5, the V gene TRBV14; 12 bases line up with TRBD2. The CDR3 is 13 amino acids. With 4 bases clipped from V and 13 bases from J, the junction kept 7 bases outside the gene matches. Germline CDR1 reads SGHDN; CDR2 reads FVKESK. This chain's CDR3 is CASSPTSGSRAYF. CDR3 DNA sequence: TGTGCCAGCAGCCCGACTAGCGGGAGCCGGGCGTACTTC.

CDR3 loop: CASSVEVQGRSPLHF. The CDR3, as DNA: TGTGCCAGCAGCGTAGAGGTTCAGGGCCGGTCACCCCTCCACTTT. This chain uses TRBV9 with TRBJ1-6; D may be TRBD1 (5 bases). Trimming pared 0 bases from V and 10 bases from J, leaving 14 bases between. This CDR3 is built from 15 residues. The germline gives CDR1 SGDLS, CDR2 YYNGEE.

J is TRBJ1-6 and V is TRBV9; D may be TRBD1 (6 bases). Germline loops: CDR1 SGDLS, CDR2 YYNGEE. The V end was cut by 1 base, the J end by 9 bases, with 11 bases between. The CDR3 extends over 14 amino acids. The CDR3 DNA sequence: TGTGCCAGCAGCGTAACAGGGAATTCTTCACCCCTCCACTTT. It encodes CASSVTGNSSPLHF.

The J gene is TRBJ2-1, the V gene TRBV6-2 or TRBV6-3; D remains unclear. Trimming removed 3 bases at V and 0 bases at J, with 9 bases between. Germline CDR1 and CDR2: MNHEY and SVGEGT. The CDR3 sequence is 15 residues long. CDR3 residues: CASSYWANSYNEQFF. The CDR3, as DNA: TGTGCCAGCAGTTATTGGGCAAACTCCTACAATGAGCAGTTCTTC.

The rearrangement joins TRBV5-8 to TRBJ2-1; 8 bases are a match to TRBD1. V lost 4 bases to trimming and J lost 8 bases; unmatched junction nucleotides: 5. CDR1 and CDR2 from the germline V gene are SGHTS and YDEGEE. This CDR3 has 13 residues. The CDR3 coding sequence is TGTGCCAGCAGCCACAGGGGGTTGGATGAGCAGTTCTTC. Protein product: CASSHRGLDEQFF. The full variable domain, in which reference TRBV5-8 and TRBJ2-1 provide the parts outside the CDR3, is EAGVTQSPTHLIKTRGQQATLRCSPISGHTSVYWYQQALGLGLQFLLWYDEGEERNRGNFPPRFSGRQFPNYSSELNVNALELEDSALYLCASSHRGLDEQFFGPGTRLTVL.

V is TRBV10-3 and J is TRBJ2-1, with 8 bases matching TRBD2. The CDR3 runs 15 residues. Germline values: CDR1 ENHRY, CDR2 SYGVKD. V lost 0 bases, J lost 7 bases, and 5 bases stayed unmatched. The CDR3 protein is CAISESVAGRNEQFF. CDR3 in DNA: TGTGCCATCAGTGAGTCAGTAGCGGGAAGAAATGAGCAGTTCTTC.

This clone has just a few counts. One junction end disagrees with the germline gene, perhaps due to a read error. This rearrangement joins TRBV7-7 to TRBJ2-1, with a possible D match to TRBD2 (6 bases). Germline V CDR1 and CDR2: SSHAT, FNYEAQ (reference sequence). The CDR3 runs 15 residues. CDR3 nucleotide sequence: TGTGCTAGCAGCTTAGTCGGCGGGGCCGACAATGAGCAGTTCTTC. Encoded protein: CASSLVGGADNEQFF.

This chain links TRBV7-8 with TRBJ2-4; 8 nucleotides match TRBD2. Germline V gene lookup returns CDR1 SGHVS and CDR2 FQNEAQ. The CDR3 has 15 amino acids. With 5 bases clipped from V and 6 bases from J, the junction kept 9 bases outside the gene matches. The CDR3 region is CASSQTTSGGNIQYF. The CDR3 nucleotides read TGTGCCAGCAGCCAAACCACTAGCGGAGGAAACATTCAGTACTTC.

This clone turned up a few times. V usage is TRBV10-3 and J usage is TRBJ1-6, with D unresolved. The V end lost 7 bases, the J end lost 13 bases, and 23 bases lay between the germline ends. The CDR3 is made up of 15 amino acids. CDR1 is ENHRY and CDR2 is SYGVKD in the germline V gene. The DNA of the CDR3 is TGTGCCATCACCGATACCGGGATAGAGATTCATCCCCTCCACTTT. Amino acid sequence: CAITDTGIEIHPLHF.

The chain couples TRBV5-1 to TRBJ1-5; a weak D match, TRBD1 (5 bases). The CDR3 runs to 16 residues. Germline CDR1 is SGHRS and CDR2 is YFSETQ. The V and J ends lost 4 bases and 4 bases respectively, with 18 bases between them. The chain's CDR3 is CASSPWGRATNQPQHF. For the CDR3, the DNA is TGCGCCAGCAGCCCGTGGGGGAGGGCGACTAATCAGCCCCAGCATTTT.

The chain has TRBV5-1 and TRBJ1-3; D perhaps matches TRBD1 (6 bases). Per the germline V gene, CDR1 is SGHRS and CDR2 is YFSETQ. Trimming stripped 5 bases from V and 8 bases from J, with 14 bases between. The CDR3 spans 13 residues. CDR3 sequence: CASSYTGSDTIYF. CDR3 nucleotides: TGCGCCAGCAGTTACACAGGGTCGGACACCATATATTTT.

DNA for the CDR3: TGTGCCAGCAGCCGAACCCGGGACAGGGGTGGCTACACCTTC. Translated: CASSRTRDRGGYTF. J is TRBJ1-2 and V is TRBV3-1 (or the pseudogene TRBV3-2), with 10 bases that match TRBD1. Germline-derived CDR1 and CDR2 are LGHDT and YNNKEL (reference sequence). This CDR3 contains 14 residues. V lost 4 bases and J lost 7; bases outside the gene matches: 6.

Points on this clone: Other DNA variants within this sample encode the same CDR3. The rearrangement uses TRBV7-9 and TRBJ2-2; 7 bases align to TRBD2. Germline V gene lookup returns CDR1 SEHNR and CDR2 FQNEAQ (reference sequence). This CDR3 has 16 amino acids. Trimming at V came to 5 bases and at J to 1 base, leaving 7 bases not matched to a gene. The CDR3 loop is CASSPRGGRNTGELFF. The CDR3 bases are TGTGCCAGCAGCCCCCGGGGAGGGAGGAACACCGGGGAGCTGTTTTTT.

The J gene is TRBJ1-6, the V gene TRBV27; a possible D gene is TRBD1 (5 bases). CDR1 is MNHEY, CDR2 SMNVEV, per germline (reference sequence). Trimming took 10 bases from V and 10 from J, leaving 26 bases between them. CDR3 length: 16 amino acids. Written as DNA, the CDR3 is TGTGCCACCAAATCCCCTGGGCCCGGGGGACGATCACCCCTCCACTTT. Amino acids: CATKSPGPGGRSPLHF.

The rearrangement joins TRBV14 to TRBJ2-5; D perhaps matches TRBD1 (6 bases). V lost 8 bases to trimming and J lost 5 bases, with 18 bases between them. The CDR3 runs to 14 residues. CDR1 is SGHDN, CDR2 FVKESK, per germline. In DNA form, the CDR3 reads TGTGCCAGCTCGGGACAAGTTGGGGTTGAGACCCAGTACTTC. It encodes CASSGQVGVETQYF.

The V and J genes are TRBV7-3 and TRBJ2-3; D remains unclear. This CDR3 contains 16 residues. Trimming cost V 2 bases and J 3 bases, with 15 bases left between them. Germline CDR1 reads SGHTA; CDR2 reads FQGTGA. CDR3 region: CASSLGGSGLTDTQYF. CDR3 DNA sequence: TGTGCCAGCAGCTTAGGCGGTAGTGGTCTAACAGATACGCAGTATTTT.

The chain carries TRBV7-2 and TRBJ2-3; D gene ambiguous. The V and J ends lost 6 bases and 2 bases respectively, with 3 bases between them. CDR3 length: 11 residues. Germline V CDR1 and CDR2: SGHTA, FQGNSA. CDR3 in DNA: TGTGCCAGCAGATACACAGATACGCAGTATTTT. Its translation: CASRYTDTQYF.

The V gene is TRBV9, the J gene TRBJ1-2; unclear D gene. The CDR3 extends over 15 amino acids. V dropped 1 base and J dropped 0 bases, with 10 bases sitting between them. CDR1 and CDR2 (germline): SGDLS, YYNGEE. The CDR3 is CASSVTDRSNYGYTF. The CDR3, as DNA: TGTGCCAGCAGCGTAACAGATCGTTCTAACTATGGCTACACCTTC.

The chain employs TRBV27 and TRBJ1-1, with a tentative D call TRBD1 (5 bases). The CDR3 extends over 16 amino acids. The V gene's germline CDR1 is MNHEY and CDR2 SMNVEV (reference sequence). The ends were cut back, 5 bases at V and 2 bases at J, with 18 bases in the middle. DNA of the CDR3: TGTGCCAGCAGTCCCACCCCTGGAGGGGCTAACACTGAAGCTTTCTTT. This translates into CASSPTPGGANTEAFF.

This chain joins TRBV7-2 and TRBJ1-6, with 7 bases matching TRBD1. Looked up from germline, CDR1 is SGHTA and CDR2 is FQGNSA. V was clipped by 5 bases and J by 5 bases; unmatched bases: 9. This CDR3 has 16 amino acids. Here the CDR3 reads CASSPRPTGNNSPLHF. The CDR3 nucleotides read TGTGCCAGCAGCCCCCGCCCGACAGGGAATAATTCACCCCTCCACTTT. The variable domain in full, with the rest retrieved from reference TRBV7-2 and TRBJ1-6, is GAGVSQSPSNKVTEKGKDVELRCDPISGHTALYWYRQSLGQGLEFLIYFQGNSAPDKSGLPSDRFSAERTGGSVSTLTIQRTQQEDSAVYLCASSPRPTGNNSPLHFGNGTRLTVT.

J is TRBJ2-1 and V is TRBV11-2, with 9 bases lining up with TRBD1. CDR3 length: 13 amino acids. Per germline, CDR1 SGHAT and CDR2 FQNNGV. V shed 5 bases and J 9 bases; nucleotides not matched to a gene: 5. The DNA of the CDR3 is TGTGCCAGCAGCGAGGACAGGGGAGTTGAGCAGTTCTTC. It specifies CASSEDRGVEQFF.

This clone appeared a single time. The chain is built from TRBV2 and TRBJ2-7; 9 bases agree with TRBD2. Germline V CDR1 and CDR2: SNHLY, FYNNEI. J was trimmed by 6 bases and V by 1 base; bases with no gene match: 7. The CDR3 length is 15 residues. The CDR3 protein is CASSEGGLALFEQYF. The CDR3 DNA follows: TGTGCCAGCAGTGAAGGGGGACTAGCCCTTTTCGAGCAGTACTTC.

This clone appeared a few times. The chain joins TRBV27 to TRBJ2-7; D is undetermined. This CDR3 region has 15 residues. The V end was cut by 1 base, the J end by 2 bases, with 12 bases between. Per germline, CDR1 MNHEY and CDR2 SMNVEV (reference sequence). The CDR3 DNA sequence: TGTGCCAGCAGTTTATACCGCGGAGATACCTACGAGCAGTACTTC. Its translation is CASSLYRGDTYEQYF.

The gene calls are TRBV5-1 and TRBJ2-3; 11 nucleotides match TRBD2. CDR3 length: 15 residues. Germline loops: CDR1 SGHRS, CDR2 YFSETQ. V lost 2 bases and J lost 4; bases outside the gene matches: 3. The CDR3 nucleotides read TGCGCCAGCAGCTTTGTAGCGGGAGGGGCAGATACGCAGTATTTT. Translation: CASSFVAGGADTQYF.

Concerning this clone: Germline is not matched at one junction end, which may reflect a read error. The chain employs TRBV7-7 and TRBJ2-5, with 10 nucleotides matching TRBD1. The CDR3 covers 15 residues. The germline V gene encodes CDR1 SSHAT and CDR2 FNYEAQ (reference sequence). The CDR3 spells CASSLRTGGQETQYF. The CDR3 DNA follows: TGTGCTAGCAGCTTAAGGACAGGGGGCCAAGAGACCCAGTACTTC.

The rearrangement joins TRBV2 to TRBJ2-1; possible D gene TRBD2, 5 bases. Trimming shortened V by 5 bases and J by 0 bases, and 8 bases separated the two germline ends. The CDR3 has 14 amino acids. The germline V gene encodes CDR1 SNHLY and CDR2 FYNNEI. CDR3 DNA: TGTGCCAGCAGTAGCGGAGGCTCCTACAATGAGCAGTTCTTC. Amino acid sequence: CASSSGGSYNEQFF.

The V gene is TRBV5-1, the J gene TRBJ2-1; 8 nucleotides agree with TRBD1. The length of the CDR3 is 14 residues. Germline lookup yields CDR1 SGHRS and CDR2 YFSETQ. V was pared by 4 bases and J by 9 bases, with 9 bases of the junction left unmatched. CDR3 bases: TGCGCCAGCAGCCACGACAGGGGTAAGGGTGAGCAGTTCTTC. The encoded protein is CASSHDRGKGEQFF.

This clone has more than one count but fewer than ten. The chain employs TRBV6-4 and TRBJ2-1; D is perhaps TRBD2 (6 bases). In germline, CDR1 is MRHNA, CDR2 SNTAGT. The CDR3 runs to 17 residues. V was shortened by 0 bases and J by 5 bases, with 17 bases between the two germline ends. CDR3 region: CASSDSTGTGGNNEQFF. Written as DNA, the CDR3 is TGTGCCAGCAGTGACTCTACCGGGACCGGGGGTAACAATGAGCAGTTCTTC.

The chain recombines TRBV11-2 with TRBJ2-1; 11 bases are a match to TRBD2. The CDR3 is made up of 15 amino acids. The germline gives CDR1 SGHAT, CDR2 FQNNGV. The ends lost 8 bases at V and 4 bases at J; junction bases unmatched: 7. CDR3 sequence (DNA): TGTGCCAGCGGCCCAATAGCGGGAGGGTACAATGAGCAGTTCTTC. Its protein is CASGPIAGGYNEQFF. The full variable domain, with the rest looked up from reference TRBV11-2 and TRBJ2-1, is EAGVAQSPRYKIIEKRQSVAFWCNPISGHATLYWYQQILGQGPKLLIQFQNNGVVDDSQLPKDRFSAERLKGVDSTLKIQPAKLEDSAVYLCASGPIAGGYNEQFFGPGTRLTVL.